This T cell receptor (beta chain) emerged from a study of beta chain features in type 1 diabetes. Broader study findings: People with Type 1 diabetes carried modestly yet significantly shorter TCRB CDR3s in all four CD4+ subsets. For cells with high TCR expression, cDNA sequencing could yield over-representation.

Germline CDR1 and CDR2: SQVTM and ANQGSEA. The CDR3 length is 13 residues. V lost 7 bases to trimming and J lost 2 bases, with 14 bases between them. The authors reverse transcribed all of the isolated RNA, so sequencing captured expressed TCRB transcripts. Data came from immunoSEQ multiplex PCR; TCRdb stores just in-frame clones and leaves some out. Here the sample spans approximately 730,000 clones, around an eighth being singletons. Sorting of CD4+ naive, central memory, regulatory and stem cell-like memory cells was performed via CD45RO/CCR7/CD25/CD127/CD95/CD27. This clone was recorded a few times. As yet, its antigen is unknown.

This TCR derives from a man between 18 and 29 years old with type 1 diabetes. The gene calls are TRBV29-1 and TRBJ1-1, with D tentatively TRBD1 (5 bases). Source material: naive CD4+ T cells from blood. The CDR3 loop reads CSAAGTDNTEAFF. The CDR3 nucleotides are TGCAGCGCCGCCGGGACGGATAACACTGAAGCTTTCTTT.